This T cell receptor beta chain was observed in a study of blood T cell repertoires in COVID-19. Clinical histories supplied by participants themselves formed the basis of cohort assignment. Here immunoSEQ multiplex PCR was the method, and the copy in TCRdb shows in-frame clones only, minus some. The table shows roughly 360,000 clones, with 75% to 90% occurring only once. Germline lookup yields CDR1 SGDLS and CDR2 YYNGEE. Losses at the gene ends were 4 bases for V and 7 bases for J; bases not matched to a gene: 15. This CDR3 contains 18 residues. The sequence was obtained from a woman aged 45 to 65 who had recovered from COVID-19. Sequencing was carried out using PBMCs or T cells enriched from blood (not recorded which). The genes are TRBV9 and TRBJ2-3, with 13 bases lining up with TRBD2. As DNA, the CDR3 is TGTGCCAGCAGCCCTTGGACTAGCGGGGGAACACGCTTTAATACGCAGTATTTT. Translation gives CASSPWTSGGTRFNTQYF.